This TCR beta chain was recorded in a study of shared clonotypes between healthy human individuals. J was trimmed by 1 base and V by 5 bases; bases with no gene match: 4. Germline V gene sequence: CDR1 SGHVS, CDR2 FQNEAQ. The CDR3 runs 15 residues. Only in-frame clones appear in the TCRdb table, and some are missing; sequencing was by immunoSEQ multiplex PCR. The table lists approximately 600,000 clones, about 95% of them singletons. The naive CD8 population came from CD45RO-negative cells selected for CCR7, without terminally differentiated effector memory CD45RA+ cells. Source material: naive CD8+ T cells sorted from blood. The chain joins TRBV7-8 to TRBJ2-1; 8 bases fit TRBD1. This clonotype was sampled from a woman in her 30s in good health. Here the CDR3 reads CASSPQGGSYNEQFF. CDR3 coding DNA: TGTGCCAGCAGCCCACAGGGGGGTTCCTACAATGAGCAGTTCTTC.